The 26 T cell receptor beta chains presented below share a single source sample, sequenced in a study of blood T cell repertoires in COVID-19. The assay was immunoSEQ multiplex PCR, and TCRdb's table has in-frame clones only and misses some. The sample includes more than 60,000 clones, approximately 79% of them seen just once. The sequenced sample consisted of peripheral blood. The receptors come from a human donor with acute or convalescent COVID-19. The donor label of this sample is uncertain.

The chain carries TRBV27 and TRBJ2-4, with a possible D match to TRBD1 (5 bases). The ends were cut back, 2 bases at V and 0 bases at J, with 8 bases in the middle. This CDR3 is built from 15 residues. Germline-derived CDR1 and CDR2 are MNHEY and SMNVEV (reference sequence). Here the CDR3 DNA reads TGTGCCAGCAGTTTAGGGGCCTTAGCCAAAAACATTCAGTACTTC. Amino acid sequence: CASSLGALAKNIQYF.

V gene TRBV4-2 combines with J gene TRBJ1-5; D uncertain. V lost 1 base and J 5 bases, leaving 12 bases between the germline ends. CDR3 length: 15 residues. Looked up from germline, CDR1 is LGHNA and CDR2 is YNFKEQ. CDR3 sequence: CASSQGRWSYQPQHF. The CDR3 DNA reads as TGTGCCAGCAGCCAAGGTCGGTGGAGTTATCAGCCCCAGCATTTT.

A single count supports this clone. V and J are TRBV19 and TRBJ1-6; D gene uncertain. Trimming stripped 3 bases from V and 0 bases from J, with 6 bases between. The CDR3 spans 15 residues. Germline V gene sequence: CDR1 LNHDA, CDR2 SQIVND (reference sequence). The CDR3 sequence is CASSISSSYNSPLHF. The CDR3 region has the DNA TGTGCCAGTAGTATCTCCAGCTCCTATAATTCACCCCTCCACTTT.

The chain employs TRBV18 and TRBJ2-5; TRBD2 might be the D (6 bases). The CDR3 is 14 amino acids. Between the trimmed V and J ends, which lost 5 bases and 2 bases, there was a span of 12 bases. Germline-derived CDR1 and CDR2 are KGHSH and LQKENI. For the CDR3, the DNA is TGTGCCAGCTCAGCGCGACTAGAGCAAGAGACCCAGTACTTC. Its translation is CASSARLEQETQYF.

This clone was found once. The J gene is TRBJ1-6, the V gene TRBV14; 9 bases match TRBD1. Losses at the gene ends were 2 bases for V and 13 bases for J; bases not matched to a gene: 9. Looked up from germline, CDR1 is SGHDN and CDR2 is FVKESK. This CDR3 region has 15 residues. CDR3 nucleotides: TGTGCCAGCAGCCAAATGAAGGGACAGGGTTATCCCCTCCACTTT. Protein: CASSQMKGQGYPLHF. Using reference TRBV14 and TRBJ1-6 for the parts outside the CDR3, the full variable domain is EAGVTQFPSHSVIEKGQTVTLRCDPISGHDNLYWYRRVMGKEIKFLLHFVKESKQDESGMPNNRFLAERTGGTYSTLKVQPAELEDSGVYFCASSQMKGQGYPLHFGNGTRLTVT.

The chain employs TRBV9 and TRBJ2-1, with D maybe TRBD2 (6 bases). Germline CDR1 reads SGDLS; CDR2 reads YYNGEE. The CDR3 is made up of 20 amino acids. V shed 1 base and J shed 0 bases, with 23 bases lying between them. The CDR3 sequence: CASSVRGQGLALGSYNEQFF. CDR3 DNA sequence: TGTGCCAGCAGCGTACGAGGTCAGGGACTGGCCTTGGGCTCCTACAATGAGCAGTTCTTC.

The chain recombines TRBV7-2 with TRBJ2-7; maybe TRBD1 (6 bases). V lost 1 base, J lost 6 bases, and 13 bases lay in between. The CDR3 has 14 amino acids. Per the germline V gene, CDR1 is SGHTA and CDR2 is FQGNSA. The CDR3 loop is CASSLGGGLTEQYV. CDR3 DNA sequence: TGTGCCAGCAGCTTAGGAGGGGGTTTGACCGAGCAGTACGTC.

J is TRBJ2-1 and V is TRBV6-2 or TRBV6-3, with D unclear. The V end was cut by 6 bases, the J end by 5 bases, with 17 bases between. This CDR3 is 15 amino acids long. CDR1 and CDR2 from the germline V gene are MNHEY and SVGEGT. CDR3 loop: CASSPTQRSNNEQFF. Written as DNA, the CDR3 is TGTGCCAGCAGCCCTACCCAGAGGAGCAACAATGAGCAGTTCTTC.

In its sample, this clone was seen once. V usage is TRBV7-2 and J usage is TRBJ2-5; D may be TRBD1 (9 bases). The CDR3 is 19 residues long. V lost 5 bases to trimming and J lost 1 base, with 26 bases between them. Looked up from germline, CDR1 is SGHTA and CDR2 is FQGNSA. The chain's CDR3 is CASSLTGGTGTYPQETQYF. In nucleotides, the CDR3 is TGTGCCAGCAGCCTTACGGGGGGGACAGGGACTTACCCCCAAGAGACCCAGTACTTC.

This clone was seen a handful of times. The genes are TRBV5-1 and TRBJ2-5; TRBD2 agrees at 12 bases. With 3 bases clipped from V and 5 bases from J, the junction kept 5 bases outside the gene matches. Per germline, CDR1 SGHRS and CDR2 YFSETQ. This CDR3 spans 15 amino acids. The CDR3 DNA reads TGCGCCAGCAGCTCACTAGCGGGGGGAGAGGAGACCCAGTACTTC. This sequence encodes CASSSLAGGEETQYF.

This clone appeared a single time. The chain recombines TRBV11-3 with TRBJ2-1; D remains ambiguous. Trimming shortened V by 4 bases and J by 2 bases, and 12 bases separated the two germline ends. This CDR3 has 15 amino acids. Per germline, CDR1 SGHNT and CDR2 YENEEA. The CDR3 spells CASSSSRVPYNEQFF. DNA for the CDR3: TGTGCCAGCAGCTCCTCCCGGGTACCCTACAATGAGCAGTTCTTC.

The CDR3 coding sequence is TGTGCCACCTCCAGGAATGGGGCCAACGTCCTGACTTTC. Translation: CATSRNGANVLTF. J is TRBJ2-6 and V is TRBV11-2, with D unresolved. This CDR3 spans 13 amino acids. Trimming removed 10 bases from V and 3 bases from J, with 10 bases in between. The V gene's germline CDR1 is SGHAT and CDR2 FQNNGV.

Of note for this clone: This may come from a read error, since a much larger clone is one base off. The genes are TRBV7-2 and TRBJ2-7, with 7 bases identical to TRBD1. The V and J ends lost 1 base and 3 bases, in that order; junction bases with no gene match: 0. CDR1 and CDR2 (germline): SGHTA, FQGNSA. This CDR3 spans 13 amino acids. The CDR3 bases are TGTGCCAGCAGCTTAGGGACAGGCTACGAGCAGTACTTC. Translated, it gives CASSLGTGYEQYF.

The rearrangement joins TRBV19 to TRBJ1-1; no reliable D call. The germline V and J ends were trimmed by 8 bases and 1 base, with 11 bases remaining between them. Germline V gene sequence: CDR1 LNHDA, CDR2 SQIVND (reference sequence). CDR3 size: 13 residues. The CDR3 sequence is CASGTSANTEAFF. The CDR3 coding sequence is TGTGCCAGTGGTACGAGTGCGAACACTGAAGCTTTCTTT.

This clone was detected once. The rearrangement links TRBV18 to TRBJ1-4; TRBD1 is a possible D gene (5 bases). With 3 bases removed from V and 7 bases from J, the gap between germline ends came to 12 bases. CDR1 is KGHSH, CDR2 LQKENI, per germline. The CDR3 loop spans 14 amino acids. This CDR3 reads CASSPTRVIEKLFF. For the CDR3, the DNA is TGTGCCAGCTCACCCACCAGGGTTATTGAAAAACTGTTTTTT.

This chain joins TRBV7-2 and TRBJ2-1, with 7 bases aligning to TRBD2. CDR1 and CDR2 (germline): SGHTA, FQGNSA. Trimming at V came to 3 bases and at J to 10 bases, leaving 9 bases not matched to a gene. The CDR3 length is 14 residues. The chain's CDR3 is CASSFLFGGGEQFF. CDR3 DNA sequence: TGTGCCAGCAGCTTCCTGTTCGGGGGAGGGGAGCAGTTCTTC. The full variable domain, with the rest looked up from reference TRBV7-2 and TRBJ2-1, is GAGVSQSPSNKVTEKGKDVELRCDPISGHTALYWYRQSLGQGLEFLIYFQGNSAPDKSGLPSDRFSAERTGGSVSTLTIQRTQQEDSAVYLCASSFLFGGGEQFFGPGTRLTVL.

This chain joins TRBV5-6 and TRBJ2-5; 8 bases are a match to TRBD1. The germline gives CDR1 SGHDT, CDR2 YYEEEE. The CDR3 spans 15 residues. The V and J ends lost 2 bases and 5 bases, in that order; junction bases with no gene match: 8. CDR3 DNA: TGTGCCAGCAGCTTCAAGAGGACAGGGTCGGAGACCCAGTACTTC. It specifies CASSFKRTGSETQYF. The variable domain in full, with the rest retrieved from reference TRBV5-6 and TRBJ2-5, is DAGVTQSPTHLIKTRGQQVTLRCSPKSGHDTVSWYQQALGQGPQFIFQYYEEEERQRGNFPDRFSGHQFPNYSSELNVNALLLGDSALYLCASSFKRTGSETQYFGPGTRLLVL.

This chain connects TRBV6-6 to TRBJ2-2; 8 bases line up with TRBD1. Trimming removed 5 bases from V and 4 bases from J; junction bases left unmatched: 9. CDR1 is MNHNY, CDR2 SVGAGI, per germline (reference sequence). This CDR3 spans 16 amino acids. This CDR3 is CASSTDRGVGTGELFF. The CDR3, as DNA: TGTGCCAGCAGTACAGACAGGGGTGTAGGCACCGGGGAGCTGTTTTTT.

This clone is a singleton in its sample. The J gene is TRBJ1-5, the V gene TRBV15; D ambiguous. From germline, CDR1 is LNHNV and CDR2 YYDKDF (reference sequence). The germline V and J ends were trimmed by 5 bases and 0 bases, with 20 bases remaining between them. There are 18 residues in the CDR3. Here the CDR3 reads CATSPHGIDTYSNQPQHF. The CDR3 region has the DNA TGTGCCACCAGCCCTCACGGTATAGACACATATAGCAATCAGCCCCAGCATTTT.

This clone has a count of ten or more. The V and J genes are TRBV19 and TRBJ1-1; 9 positions match TRBD1. Per the germline V gene, CDR1 is LNHDA and CDR2 is SQIVND (reference sequence). V was pared by 4 bases and J by 1 base, with 7 bases of the junction left unmatched. The CDR3 contains 16 residues. This CDR3 is CASSRQGVFSNTEAFF. The CDR3 DNA sequence: TGTGCCAGTAGTAGACAGGGGGTGTTTTCGAACACTGAAGCTTTCTTT.

The chain couples TRBV3-1 (or the pseudogene TRBV3-2) to TRBJ2-1, with a weak D call TRBD1 (5 bases). This CDR3 contains 16 residues. Germline CDR1 is LGHDT and CDR2 is YNNKEL (reference sequence). The V gene lost 4 bases and the J gene lost 1 base, with 14 bases spanning the gap. CDR3 region: CASSLRGGFSYNEQFF. CDR3 nucleotide sequence: TGTGCCAGCAGCCTAAGGGGCGGATTTTCCTACAATGAGCAGTTCTTC.

V and J are TRBV6-5 and TRBJ1-5; weak D call: TRBD1 (5 bases). Germline V lookup: CDR1 MNHEY, CDR2 SVGAGI. The V gene lost 4 bases and the J gene lost 2 bases, with 12 bases spanning the gap. The CDR3 totals 15 residues. The chain's CDR3 is CASSSNEQGNQPQHF. The CDR3 coding sequence is TGTGCCAGCAGTTCAAACGAACAGGGCAATCAGCCCCAGCATTTT.

The rearrangement joins TRBV6-6 to TRBJ1-4; 7 bases line up with TRBD1. The length of the CDR3 is 16 residues. After removal of 8 bases from V and 1 base from J, the junction contained 10 bases not matched to a gene. CDR1 MNHNY and CDR2 SVGAGI come from the germline V gene (reference sequence). In nucleotides, the CDR3 is TGTGCCAGCGAAGGGGGCAGGGGAATAACTAATGAAAAACTGTTTTTT. It yields the protein CASEGGRGITNEKLFF.

The J gene is TRBJ2-3, the V gene TRBV11-3; 9 bases agree with TRBD1. With V trimmed by 5 bases and J by 4 bases, 4 bases remained unmatched. The CDR3 is 14 amino acids. The V gene's germline CDR1 is SGHNT and CDR2 YENEEA. The CDR3 nucleotides read TGTGCCAGCAGCCCTACAGGGGGCGCAGATACGCAGTATTTT. Amino acids: CASSPTGGADTQYF.

V is TRBV7-2 and J is TRBJ1-1, with a possible D match to TRBD1 (5 bases). Germline CDR1 is SGHTA and CDR2 is FQGNSA. Between the trimmed V and J ends, which lost 3 bases and 1 base, there was a span of 6 bases. The CDR3 contains 13 residues. In DNA, the CDR3 is TGTGCCAGCAGCTTCGGGGGGAACACTGAAGCTTTCTTT. As protein: CASSFGGNTEAFF.

This clone was counted many times. This chain uses TRBV3-1 (or the pseudogene TRBV3-2) with TRBJ1-6, with D maybe TRBD1 (6 bases). Trimming took off 0 bases at V and 6 bases at J, with 12 bases between the two ends. Germline V lookup: CDR1 LGHDT, CDR2 YNNKEL (reference sequence). This CDR3 spans 16 amino acids. In nucleotides, the CDR3 is TGTGCCAGCAGCCAAGAGGGGGGGCAGGGTAATTCACCCCTCCACTTT. Translation: CASSQEGGQGNSPLHF.